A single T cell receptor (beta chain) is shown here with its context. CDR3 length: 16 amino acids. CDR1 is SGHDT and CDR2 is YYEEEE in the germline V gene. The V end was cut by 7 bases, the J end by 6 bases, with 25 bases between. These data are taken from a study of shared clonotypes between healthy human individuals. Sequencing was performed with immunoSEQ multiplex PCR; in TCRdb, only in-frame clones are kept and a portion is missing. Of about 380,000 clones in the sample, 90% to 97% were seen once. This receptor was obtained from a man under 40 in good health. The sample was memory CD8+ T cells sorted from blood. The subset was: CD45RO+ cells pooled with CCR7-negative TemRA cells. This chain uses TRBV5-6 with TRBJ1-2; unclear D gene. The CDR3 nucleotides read TGTGCCAGCGTAATTCTTGCCCTTGGCGTCCGAGATGGCTACACCTTC. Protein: CASVILALGVRDGYTF.